This T cell receptor beta chain was captured by sequencing in a study of human T cells and chemical hapten exposure. Regarding the study as a whole: TCRs whose frequency exceeded 1 in 1000 remained the same following DPC sensitization.

TCRdb used MiXCR to reprocess the RACE reads, holding one entry per CDR3 protein. The table records roughly 380,000 distinct CDR3 sequences, under 6.5% of them present only once. The germline gives CDR1 SGHAT, CDR2 FQNNGV. The CDR3 extends over 15 amino acids. The V end was cut by 0 bases, the J end by 2 bases, with 7 bases between. The time point was: patch test 2, 6 weeks after DPC sensitization. Treatment indicated: therapeutic diphenylcyclopropenone sensitization with weekly scalp DPC. The starting material, unfractionated whole blood, was used for total RNA extraction. This clonotype was detected only a few times. What it recognizes is unknown.

The receptor was derived from a woman in her late teens or twenties with alopecia areata. Some clones in this sample may be carry-over from other donors' samples. This rearrangement joins TRBV11-2 to TRBJ1-4; D is undetermined. The specimen comprised whole blood, sampled in connection with sensitization to the hapten diphenylcyclopropenone (DPC). The CDR3 region is CASSLEGLTNEKLFF. The CDR3 nucleotides are TGTGCCAGCAGCTTAGAAGGGTTGACTAATGAAAAACTGTTTTTT.